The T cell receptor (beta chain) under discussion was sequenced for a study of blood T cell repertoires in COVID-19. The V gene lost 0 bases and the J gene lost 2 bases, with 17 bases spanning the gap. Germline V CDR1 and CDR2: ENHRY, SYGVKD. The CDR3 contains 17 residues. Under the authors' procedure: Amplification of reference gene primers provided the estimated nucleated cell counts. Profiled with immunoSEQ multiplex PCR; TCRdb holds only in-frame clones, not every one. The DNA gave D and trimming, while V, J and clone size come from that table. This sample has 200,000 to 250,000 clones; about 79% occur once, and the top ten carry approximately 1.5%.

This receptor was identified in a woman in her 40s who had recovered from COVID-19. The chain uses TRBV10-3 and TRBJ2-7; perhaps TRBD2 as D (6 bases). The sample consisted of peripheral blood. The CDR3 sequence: CAISESGGVAGTYEQYF. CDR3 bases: TGTGCCATCAGTGAGTCTGGAGGGGTCGCAGGAACCTACGAGCAGTACTTC.